The 26 T cell receptor beta chains in this list originate from one sample, sequenced in a study of T cells in Graves' hyperthyroidism and ophthalmopathy. Amplification of TCR beta CDR3 regions used RNA as the template. The TCR CDR3 was amplified in a first-round RT-PCR using the HTBI primer set. TCRdb fed the multiplex PCR reads into MiXCR, producing one record per CDR3 protein. The sample records 600,000 to 900,000 distinct CDR3 sequences, about a sixth being singletons. Sequenced material: blood. These receptors came from a man aged 18-30 years with Graves' hyperthyroidism.

The chain combines TRBV5-6 with TRBJ2-1; 12 bases are shared with TRBD2. The V and J ends lost 4 bases and 4 bases, in that order; junction bases with no gene match: 15. CDR3 length: 19 amino acids. Germline lookup yields CDR1 SGHDT and CDR2 YYEEEE. Written as DNA, the CDR3 is TGTGCCAGCAGCCTCAATAGGGTGTCTAGCGGGAGGGGTTACAATGAGCAGTTCTTC. This gives the protein CASSLNRVSSGRGYNEQFF.

A few counts support this clonotype. This chain joins TRBV6-1 and TRBJ2-5; no definite D call. The germline gives CDR1 MNHNS, CDR2 SASEGT. Deletions cut 6 bases from V and 4 bases from J, with 21 bases between. The CDR3 covers 16 residues. The CDR3 region is CASSLRSGLKVETQYF. The CDR3 bases are TGTGCCAGCAGCCTCCGGTCCGGGCTGAAGGTAGAGACCCAGTACTTC.

This clonotype was observed a handful of times. The chain employs TRBV24-1 and TRBJ2-5, with a tentative D call TRBD1 (5 bases). V lost 5 bases, J lost 0 bases, and 18 bases lay in between. The CDR3 has 17 amino acids. CDR1 and CDR2 (germline): KGHDR, SFDVKD. The CDR3 loop reads CATSGGKTDPYQETQYF. Written as DNA, the CDR3 is TGTGCCACCAGTGGGGGCAAGACAGACCCGTACCAAGAGACCCAGTACTTC.

There are many counts of this clonotype. The J gene is TRBJ2-1, the V gene TRBV7-3, with D perhaps given as TRBD1 or TRBD2 (5 bases each). CDR1 and CDR2 (germline): SGHTA, FQGTGA. The V end was cut by 5 bases, the J end by 5 bases, with 16 bases between. This CDR3 is 15 amino acids long. The CDR3 DNA reads TGTGCCAGCAGCCAGGGTAGAGGGAGCAACAATGAGCAGTTCTTC. It is translated as CASSQGRGSNNEQFF.

About this clonotype: Given a much more abundant clone one base away, this may be a read error. The chain has TRBV6-2 or TRBV6-3 and TRBJ2-7; D might be TRBD1 (5 bases). Germline V lookup: CDR1 MNHEY, CDR2 SVGEGT. This CDR3 region has 17 residues. The CDR3 coding sequence is TGTGCCAGCACAGAGCCGAAAGGGGTTTCGAGCTCCTACGAGCAGCACTTC. Translating it yields CASTEPKGVSSSYEQHF.

This clonotype came up many times. The chain is built from TRBV20-1 and TRBJ2-5, with no clear D. There are 12 residues in the CDR3. The V end lost 5 bases, the J end lost 1 base, and 8 bases lay between the germline ends. The germline V gene has CDR1 DFQATT and CDR2 SNEGSKA (reference sequence). CDR3 nucleotide sequence: TGCAGTGCTTCTTGGATCCAAGAGACCCAGTACTTC. Translated, it gives CSASWIQETQYF.

This clonotype was observed a handful of times. The chain uses TRBV6-2 or TRBV6-3 and TRBJ1-1; 10 bases are shared with TRBD1. The CDR3 has 16 residues. V gave up 0 bases and J gave up 4 bases; unmatched junction bases: 5. CDR1 is MNHEY, CDR2 SVGEGT, per germline. The CDR3 here is CASSYSRDRGFTEAFF. DNA for the CDR3: TGTGCCAGCAGTTACTCCCGGGACAGGGGTTTCACTGAAGCTTTCTTT.

Ten or more counts support this clonotype. J is TRBJ2-1 and V is TRBV29-1, with 7 nucleotides matching TRBD2. This CDR3 has 13 amino acids. The V gene end was trimmed by 6 bases and the J gene end by 3 bases; junction bases not matched to a gene: 5. Germline V CDR1 and CDR2: SQVTM, ANQGSEA. The CDR3, as DNA: TGCAGCGTGTCGCGGGAGATCTACAATGAGCAGTTCTTC. This codes for CSVSREIYNEQFF.

The genes are TRBV7-2 and TRBJ2-3; 13 bases are shared with TRBD2. This CDR3 is built from 19 residues. Germline CDR1 reads SGHTA; CDR2 reads FQGNSA. With 6 bases clipped from V and 2 bases from J, the junction kept 14 bases outside the gene matches. The CDR3 sequence: CASRGLAGPESSHTDTQYF. In nucleotides, the CDR3 is TGTGCCAGCAGGGGACTAGCGGGACCCGAAAGTAGCCACACAGATACGCAGTATTTT.

This clonotype was found many times. The chain has TRBV15 and TRBJ2-5; D not certain. Germline CDR1 LNHNV, CDR2 YYDKDF (reference sequence). V was trimmed by 6 bases and J by 7 bases, leaving 12 bases between them. The CDR3 runs 12 residues. The DNA for the CDR3 is TGTGCCACCAGATCGGCAGGAAGGACCCAGTACTTC. Encoded protein: CATRSAGRTQYF. The full variable domain, its missing parts supplied by reference TRBV15 and TRBJ2-5, is DAMVIQNPRYQVTQFGKPVTLSCSQTLNHNVMYWYQQKSSQAPKLLFHYYDKDFNNEADTPDNFQSRRPNTSFCFLDIRSPGLGDTAMYLCATRSAGRTQYFGPGTRLLVL.

The rearrangement joins TRBV6-9 to TRBJ1-6; D is possibly TRBD1 (5 bases). This CDR3 region has 15 residues. Germline V CDR1 and CDR2: MNHGY, SVAAGI. The ends were cut back, 4 bases at V and 3 bases at J, with 10 bases in the middle. The CDR3 DNA reads as TGTGCCAGCAGTTTAGGGGCCTTCTATAATTCACCCCTCCACTTT. It codes for CASSLGAFYNSPLHF.

This clonotype has just a few counts. The chain carries TRBV28 and TRBJ2-1, with TRBD1 matching 8 bases. The CDR3 covers 14 residues. The V and J ends lost 7 bases and 7 bases, in that order; junction bases with no gene match: 9. Germline CDR1 reads MDHEN; CDR2 reads SYDVKM. The CDR3 loop is CASTPDRGTNEQFF. CDR3 nucleotides: TGTGCCAGCACTCCTGACAGGGGCACAAATGAGCAGTTCTTC.

This clonotype was counted many times. The chain recombines TRBV29-1 with TRBJ1-1; possibly TRBD1 for D (6 bases). Trimming took off 3 bases at V and 10 bases at J, with 24 bases between the two ends. CDR3 length equals 15 residues. The germline V gene has CDR1 SQVTM and CDR2 ANQGSEA. The CDR3 nucleotides read TGCAGCGTTGACGCTCGGACAGTCGAGGGCCGGGCAGCTTTCTTT. As protein: CSVDARTVEGRAAFF.

The chain uses TRBV24-1 and TRBJ2-1; 10 bases are shared with TRBD2. Germline V gives CDR1 KGHDR, CDR2 SFDVKD. Trimming cost V 1 base and J 7 bases; bases outside gene matches: 0. CDR3 length equals 14 residues. CDR3 in DNA: TGTGCCACCAGTGATTTTAGCGGGAGGAATGAGCAGTTCTTC. Protein: CATSDFSGRNEQFF.

This clonotype was counted ten times or more. The V and J genes are TRBV5-1 and TRBJ2-7; TRBD2 agrees at 8 bases. Germline values: CDR1 SGHRS, CDR2 YFSETQ. The V and J ends lost 3 bases and 4 bases, in that order; junction bases with no gene match: 9. CDR3 size: 15 residues. CDR3 nucleotides: TGCGCCAGCAGCTCTGCGGGAGGTACATCATACGAGCAGTACTTC. This translates into CASSSAGGTSYEQYF.

The V gene is TRBV6-1, the J gene TRBJ1-5; D gene unclear. This CDR3 has 15 residues. Trimming pared 8 bases from V and 0 bases from J, leaving 14 bases between. Germline loops: CDR1 MNHNS, CDR2 SASEGT. The CDR3 here is CASGSLPYSNQPQHF. The CDR3 DNA is TGTGCCAGCGGGAGTCTGCCTTATAGCAATCAGCCCCAGCATTTT.

The chain recombines TRBV5-1 with TRBJ2-7; TRBD1 is a possible D gene (6 bases). The CDR3 is 15 amino acids. CDR1 and CDR2 (germline): SGHRS, YFSETQ. Between the trimmed V and J ends, which lost 3 bases and 4 bases, there was a span of 17 bases. In DNA form, the CDR3 reads TGCGCCAGCAGCTCTTTACAGGGTCTAGAGTACGAGCAGTACTTC. It codes for CASSSLQGLEYEQYF. Full variable domain (outside the CDR3, taken from reference TRBV5-1 and TRBJ2-7): KAGVTQTPRYLIKTRGQQVTLSCSPISGHRSVSWYQQTPGQGLQFLFEYFSETQRNKGNFPGRFSGRQFSNSRSEMNVSTLELGDSALYLCASSSLQGLEYEQYFGPGTRLTVT.

This clonotype was seen a few times. The chain carries TRBV3-1 and TRBJ1-3; D ambiguous. With 4 bases removed from V and 0 bases from J, the gap between germline ends came to 13 bases. Germline assignment: CDR1 LGHDT and CDR2 YNNKEL (reference sequence). This CDR3 is built from 16 residues. The CDR3 loop is CASSRGNFLSGNTIYF. For the CDR3, the DNA is TGTGCCAGCAGCCGAGGGAATTTCCTCTCTGGAAACACCATATATTTT.

This clonotype has a single count. This chain links TRBV19 with TRBJ1-5, with a tentative D call TRBD1 (6 bases). Deletions cut 6 bases from V and 7 bases from J, with 13 bases between. Germline V gene lookup returns CDR1 LNHDA and CDR2 SQIVND (reference sequence). The CDR3 runs 13 residues. This CDR3 is CASSRGTSQPQHF. CDR3 in DNA: TGTGCCAGTAGCAGGGGAACGTCGCAGCCCCAGCATTTT.

The chain carries TRBV7-9 and TRBJ1-5; weak D call: TRBD1 (5 bases). Trimming left V 5 bases short and J 3 bases short, with 11 bases between. Germline CDR1 and CDR2: SEHNR and FQNEAQ (reference sequence). CDR3 length: 14 residues. The CDR3 here is CASSPGQDNQPQHF. CDR3 coding DNA: TGTGCCAGCAGCCCCGGACAAGACAATCAGCCCCAGCATTTT.

This clonotype was seen ten or more times. J is TRBJ2-3 and V is TRBV25-1, with TRBD2 matching over 10 bases. With 3 bases clipped from V and 6 bases from J, the junction kept 6 bases outside the gene matches. Germline V CDR1 and CDR2: MGHDK, SYGVNS. The CDR3 contains 15 residues. CDR3 sequence: CASSESLAGTDTQYF. CDR3 nucleotides: TGTGCCAGCAGTGAGTCACTAGCGGGAACCGATACGCAGTATTTT.

The CDR3 protein is CASSLGQGLPGSTSETQYF. The CDR3 region has the DNA TGTGCCAGCAGTTTAGGGCAGGGGTTACCGGGATCAACGTCAGAGACCCAGTACTTC. The genes are TRBV28 and TRBJ2-5; perhaps TRBD1 as D (6 bases). The V and J ends lost 2 bases and 4 bases respectively, with 26 bases between them. This CDR3 comprises 19 residues. The germline V gene has CDR1 MDHEN and CDR2 SYDVKM.

This clonotype was observed a few times. V is TRBV27 and J is TRBJ2-7; 10 bases are shared with TRBD2. The germline V gene encodes CDR1 MNHEY and CDR2 SMNVEV (reference sequence). This CDR3 region has 17 residues. J lost 2 bases, V lost 4 bases, and 11 bases had no gene match. CDR3 region: CASSYRTSGTTTYEQYF. Here the CDR3 DNA reads TGTGCCAGCAGTTATAGAACTAGCGGGACGACAACCTACGAGCAGTACTTC.

This chain connects TRBV28 to TRBJ2-7; 10 bases agree with TRBD1. Germline CDR1 and CDR2: MDHEN and SYDVKM. CDR3 length: 16 amino acids. The V segment lost 3 bases and the J segment 3 bases; nucleotides outside the gene matches: 8. The CDR3 bases are TGTGCCAGCAGTTTGATTGGGTGGACAGGGGGCTACGAGCAGTACTTC. It yields the protein CASSLIGWTGGYEQYF.

This clonotype was observed at least ten times. The rearrangement joins TRBV5-1 to TRBJ2-2; D gene unclear. Germline CDR1 and CDR2: SGHRS and YFSETQ. CDR3 length: 17 residues. Trimming removed 3 bases at V and 8 bases at J, with 23 bases between. CDR3 nucleotides: TGCGCCAGCAGCTCCGACGCGGTGGCGGTAGCCGCTGGGGAGCTGTTTTTT. Translating gives CASSSDAVAVAAGELFF.

This chain links TRBV9 with TRBJ2-1; 10 nucleotides match TRBD1. V trimming: 6 bases; J trimming: 8 bases; junction bases outside the gene matches: 8. The CDR3 is 14 residues long. The germline gives CDR1 SGDLS, CDR2 YYNGEE. The CDR3 nucleotides read TGTGCCAGCACCATCGGGACAGGGGCCCATGAGCAGTTCTTC. It translates to CASTIGTGAHEQFF.